Below are 26 T cell receptor beta chains sequenced from a single sample in a study of blood T cell repertoires in COVID-19. Measured with immunoSEQ multiplex PCR; TCRdb has only the in-frame clones, and not every one. The data contain around 71,000 clones, 65% to 80% of them singletons. The sequencing input was peripheral blood. These receptors all come from a woman of 80 years or more with active or convalescent COVID-19.

A few counts support this clone. The chain joins TRBV10-1 to TRBJ2-2; 10 bases are shared with TRBD1. The CDR3 has 17 residues. V lost 3 bases and J lost 7; bases outside the gene matches: 11. CDR1 and CDR2 from the germline V gene are WNHNN and SYGVQD (reference sequence). CDR3 coding DNA: TGCGCCAGCAGTGATGACAGGGGGCGCGAGAAGAACGGGGAGCTGTTTTTT. Translating gives CASSDDRGREKNGELFF.

The chain couples TRBV5-1 to TRBJ2-3; D is perhaps TRBD2 (6 bases). CDR3 length: 15 amino acids. Trimming shortened V by 7 bases and J by 0 bases, and 15 bases separated the two germline ends. Germline-derived CDR1 and CDR2 are SGHRS and YFSETQ. In DNA form, the CDR3 reads TGCGCCAGCCGTGTAATAGCGGTTAGCACAGATACGCAGTATTTT. Translated, it gives CASRVIAVSTDTQYF.

For the CDR3, the DNA is TGTGCCAGCAGCTTAGGCCCGGGACAGGGCCTTAATTCACCCCTCCACTTT. Protein product: CASSLGPGQGLNSPLHF. This chain joins TRBV7-2 and TRBJ1-6; the match to TRBD1 covers 9 bases. The ends lost 1 base at V and 6 bases at J; junction bases unmatched: 7. The CDR3 is made up of 17 amino acids. Germline CDR1 SGHTA, CDR2 FQGNSA.

V gene TRBV6-7 combines with J gene TRBJ1-5, with 11 bases aligning to TRBD1. TRBV6-7 belongs to the ORF category, with a function that is uncertain. The CDR3 contains 15 residues. Trimming removed 2 bases from V and 5 bases from J; junction bases left unmatched: 2. CDR3 sequence: CASSYQGQGDQPQHF. DNA for the CDR3: TGTGCCAGCAGTTACCAGGGACAGGGGGATCAGCCCCAGCATTTT.

CDR3 in DNA: TGTGCCATCAGTGAGTCAGAACCGGGACAGGTCGCAGATACGCAGTATTTT. Its protein product is CAISESEPGQVADTQYF. The chain uses TRBV10-3 and TRBJ2-3; 8 bases align to TRBD1. This CDR3 contains 17 residues. The V gene's germline CDR1 is ENHRY and CDR2 SYGVKD. The J segment lost 4 bases and the V segment lost 0 bases, leaving 9 bases of the junction unmatched.

The gene calls are TRBV5-8 and TRBJ1-5, with D possibly TRBD1 on 5 matching bases. With 0 bases removed from V and 0 bases from J, the gap between germline ends came to 10 bases. Germline V gives CDR1 SGHTS, CDR2 YDEGEE. The CDR3 is made up of 16 amino acids. The CDR3: CASSLGDSNSNQPQHF. The CDR3, as DNA: TGTGCCAGCAGCTTGGGGGACTCGAATAGCAATCAGCCCCAGCATTTT.

Concerning this clone itself: The junction and the germline gene differ at one end; a read error may be behind it. DNA for the CDR3: TGTGCCAGCAGCGAAGGGACAGCCACGGGCTATGGCTACACCTTC. As protein: CASSEGTATGYGYTF. This rearrangement joins TRBV6-1 to TRBJ1-2; 7 nucleotides align to TRBD1. This CDR3 is built from 15 residues. Germline values: CDR1 MNHNS, CDR2 SASEGT.

The genes are TRBV4-3 and TRBJ1-2, with 7 bases fitting TRBD1. The V gene's germline CDR1 is LGHNA and CDR2 YSLEER. The CDR3 covers 16 residues. J was trimmed by 4 bases and V by 0 bases; bases with no gene match: 8. The DNA for the CDR3 is TGCGCCAGCAGCCAAGAATTGGCAGGGGGTAGCTATGGCTACACCTTC. This encodes CASSQELAGGSYGYTF.

This clone was picked up one time. This chain uses TRBV19 with TRBJ2-5, with TRBD1 matching 7 bases. Losses at the gene ends were 7 bases for V and 7 bases for J; bases not matched to a gene: 12. From germline, CDR1 is LNHDA and CDR2 SQIVND (reference sequence). The CDR3 loop spans 14 amino acids. The DNA of the CDR3 is TGTGCCAGTACCAACGAGGGGGCCGACGCGACCCAGTACTTC. Protein sequence: CASTNEGADATQYF.

This chain uses TRBV5-1 with TRBJ2-5, with 7 bases matching TRBD2. With 5 bases clipped from V and 3 bases from J, the junction kept 4 bases outside the gene matches. The germline V gene encodes CDR1 SGHRS and CDR2 YFSETQ. The CDR3 runs to 13 residues. For the CDR3, the DNA is TGCGCCAGCAGTCCCCGGGGGGAAGAGACCCAGTACTTC. Translation gives CASSPRGEETQYF.

V gene TRBV6-5 combines with J gene TRBJ2-2; D is perhaps TRBD1 (5 bases). Germline CDR1 MNHEY, CDR2 SVGAGI. With 6 bases removed from V and 5 bases from J, the gap between germline ends came to 16 bases. The CDR3 has 15 residues. In nucleotides, the CDR3 is TGTGCCAGCAGACACGACAGTCGATGGACCGGGGAGCTGTTTTTT. Protein: CASRHDSRWTGELFF.

The chain is built from TRBV5-6 and TRBJ2-7; TRBD1 aligns across 9 bases. The V gene end was trimmed by 3 bases and the J gene end by 5 bases; junction bases not matched to a gene: 6. The CDR3 loop spans 14 amino acids. Per germline, CDR1 SGHDT and CDR2 YYEEEE. The CDR3 DNA sequence: TGTGCCAGCAGCTCGACAGGGGGATCGAACGAGCAGTACTTC. Protein product: CASSSTGGSNEQYF. The full variable domain, rest sourced from reference TRBV5-6 and TRBJ2-7, is DAGVTQSPTHLIKTRGQQVTLRCSPKSGHDTVSWYQQALGQGPQFIFQYYEEEERQRGNFPDRFSGHQFPNYSSELNVNALLLGDSALYLCASSSTGGSNEQYFGPGTRLTVT.

The chain links TRBV3-1 (or the pseudogene TRBV3-2) to TRBJ1-6, with 7 bases lining up with TRBD1. This CDR3 is 15 amino acids long. Trimming cost V 5 bases and J 8 bases; bases outside gene matches: 9. Germline CDR1 LGHDT, CDR2 YNNKEL (reference sequence). CDR3: CASSAQGGSDSPLHF. Written as DNA, the CDR3 is TGTGCCAGCAGCGCCCAGGGGGGCAGTGATTCACCCCTCCACTTT.

This clone was counted between two and nine times. The CDR3 DNA reads as TGTGCCAGCAGCCGGGACATCAACTATGGCTACACCTTC. Translation: CASSRDINYGYTF. This sequence joins TRBV9 and TRBJ1-2; D is possibly TRBD1 (6 bases). This CDR3 contains 13 residues. Germline V CDR1 and CDR2: SGDLS, YYNGEE. V lost 4 bases and J lost 2, with 9 bases in between.

This chain links TRBV19 with TRBJ2-1; 9 positions agree with TRBD2. From germline, CDR1 is LNHDA and CDR2 SQIVND (reference sequence). This CDR3 contains 15 residues. Unmatched junction bases numbered 12, after V lost 7 bases and J lost 8 bases. The CDR3 sequence: CASTKEGLAGHEQFF. The CDR3 coding sequence is TGTGCCAGTACCAAAGAGGGACTAGCAGGTCATGAGCAGTTCTTC. The variable domain in full, completed from reference TRBV19 and TRBJ2-1, reads DGGITQSPKYLFRKEGQNVTLSCEQNLNHDAMYWYRQDPGQGLRLIYYSQIVNDFQKGDIAEGYSVSREKKESFPLTVTSAQKNPTAFYLCASTKEGLAGHEQFFGPGTRLTVL.

This clone was observed at least ten times. The genes are TRBV5-1 and TRBJ2-2; D perhaps matches TRBD2 (6 bases). Germline values: CDR1 SGHRS, CDR2 YFSETQ. The length of the CDR3 is 15 residues. V was pared by 6 bases and J by 4 bases, with 16 bases between. As DNA, the CDR3 is TGCGCCAGCACAGCCCAGACAGCGGGCACCGGGGAGCTGTTTTTT. This sequence encodes CASTAQTAGTGELFF.

The chain uses TRBV5-1 and TRBJ2-7; weak D call: TRBD1 (5 bases). Trimming removed 0 bases at V and 5 bases at J, with 12 bases between. Germline V gives CDR1 SGHRS, CDR2 YFSETQ. The CDR3 is 14 amino acids. This CDR3 reads CASSLEAGLNEQYF. For the CDR3, the DNA is TGCGCCAGCAGCTTGGAGGCAGGGCTCAACGAGCAGTACTTC.

The chain links TRBV4-1 to TRBJ2-5; TRBD2 might be the D (5 bases). V was trimmed by 0 bases and J by 7 bases, leaving 15 bases between them. The CDR3 is 15 residues long. Per the germline V gene, CDR1 is MGHRA and CDR2 is YSYEKL. This CDR3 reads CASSQDRANRGTQYF. As DNA, the CDR3 is TGCGCCAGCAGCCAAGATAGAGCTAATCGGGGGACCCAGTACTTC.

The V gene is TRBV3-1 (or the pseudogene TRBV3-2), the J gene TRBJ1-1; D is possibly TRBD1 (5 bases). Germline assignment: CDR1 LGHDT and CDR2 YNNKEL (reference sequence). This CDR3 spans 13 amino acids. V was clipped by 8 bases and J by 1 base, with 11 bases between them. The CDR3 DNA reads as TGTGCCAGCTCCTTCCAGGGGAACACTGAAGCTTTCTTT. Its protein is CASSFQGNTEAFF.

The J gene is TRBJ2-7, the V gene TRBV21-1; the table calls TRBD1, which could not be checked here. TRBV21-1 is recorded as a pseudogene. The CDR3 covers 18 residues. The CDR3 DNA follows: TGTGCCAGCAGCAACCAACCTATCACGGACAGGGGATTGGGCGAGCAGTACTTC. This translates into CASSNQPITDRGLGEQYF.

For the CDR3, the DNA is TGTGCCAGCAAGGAGACGGGTGGCTACACCTTC. Translating it yields CASKETGGYTF. The rearrangement links TRBV6-5 to TRBJ1-2; unclear D gene. Trimming removed 7 bases from V and 7 bases from J, with 10 bases in between. The V gene's germline CDR1 is MNHEY and CDR2 SVGAGI. The CDR3 extends over 11 amino acids.

The CDR3 here is CATSDNRQGYTGELFF. For the CDR3, the DNA is TGTGCCACCAGTGATAATCGACAGGGATACACCGGGGAGCTGTTTTTT. The rearrangement uses TRBV24-1 and TRBJ2-2; 7 positions match TRBD1. V lost 3 bases and J lost 3; bases outside the gene matches: 6. This CDR3 comprises 16 residues. Germline V gene sequence: CDR1 KGHDR, CDR2 SFDVKD.

The chain has TRBV5-4 and TRBJ2-1; 8 bases are a match to TRBD2. The J segment lost 6 bases and the V segment lost 0 bases, leaving 5 bases of the junction unmatched. Per the germline V gene, CDR1 is SGHNT and CDR2 is YYREEE (reference sequence). This CDR3 is 15 amino acids long. The CDR3 DNA reads TGTGCCAGCAGCTTGGCGGGGGGGCCTTTCAATGAGCAGTTCTTC. It is translated as CASSLAGGPFNEQFF. Drawing the rest from reference TRBV5-4 and TRBJ2-1, the complete variable domain is ETGVTQSPTHLIKTRGQQVTLRCSSQSGHNTVSWYQQALGQGPQFIFQYYREEENGRGNFPPRFSGLQFPNYSSELNVNALELDDSALYLCASSLAGGPFNEQFFGPGTRLTVL.

The chain has TRBV2 and TRBJ1-3, with 9 bases lining up with TRBD1. J gave up 0 bases and V 6 bases, and 6 bases lay outside the gene matches. The germline V gene encodes CDR1 SNHLY and CDR2 FYNNEI. The CDR3 extends over 16 amino acids. The CDR3 DNA follows: TGTGCCAGCAGACTCGGGACAGGGCCCTCTGGAAACACCATATATTTT. Its translation: CASRLGTGPSGNTIYF.

This chain uses TRBV30 with TRBJ1-2, with a tentative D call TRBD1 (5 bases). The V gene lost 0 bases and the J gene lost 8 bases, with 10 bases spanning the gap. The CDR3 has 12 amino acids. CDR1 GTSNPN and CDR2 SVGIG come from the germline V gene (reference sequence). The CDR3 protein is CAWSVTRVGYTF. CDR3 nucleotides: TGTGCCTGGAGTGTAACCAGGGTGGGCTACACCTTC.

The rearrangement joins TRBV6-6 to TRBJ1-6; 9 nucleotides align to TRBD1. Trimming removed 6 bases from V and 1 base from J; junction bases left unmatched: 16. Germline V gives CDR1 MNHNY, CDR2 SVGAGI (reference sequence). This CDR3 region has 20 residues. The CDR3: CASSPIRGQGLRSYNSPLHF. The CDR3 DNA reads as TGTGCCAGCAGCCCCATCAGGGGACAGGGTTTAAGGTCCTATAATTCACCCCTCCACTTT.